Listed below are T cell receptor beta chains from one sample, sequenced in a study of cytomegalovirus exposure and HLA in healthy donors. Assay used: immunoSEQ multiplex PCR; TCRdb lists only in-frame clones, some missing. The sample consists of 150,000 to 200,000 clones, around 81% of them appearing once. The sequencing sample was made of PBMCs. All receptors derive from a young man in good health and CMV-seronegative. Both conserved end residues are part of each CDR3. D genes are given only for firm matches. Size is omitted from some rows. Given values are once, few, many or a class for expanded clones.

D	J	size	V	CDR3	DNA
.	TRBJ2-7	.	TRBV7-8	CASSFDRYYEQYF	TGTGCCAGCAGCTTCGACAGGTACTACGAGCAGTACTTC
TRBD2	TRBJ2-7	.	TRBV7-2	CASSLGGLDYEQYF	TGTGCCAGCAGCTTAGGGGGACTAGACTACGAGCAGTACTTC
.	TRBJ2-1	.	TRBV5-6	CASSFRTLPEQFF	TGTGCCAGCAGCTTCCGGACATTACCTGAGCAGTTCTTC
.	TRBJ2-2	.	TRBV18	CASSPQYGAGATGELFF	TGTGCCAGCTCACCACAATATGGGGCAGGGGCCACCGGGGAGCTGTTTTTT
TRBD2	TRBJ2-2	.	TRBV7-2	CASSPGGGGLAGELFF	TGTGCCAGCAGCCCCGGCGGGGGTGGATTAGCCGGGGAGCTGTTTTTT
.	TRBJ1-5	.	TRBV10-3	CAISDPDRNSNQPQHF	TGTGCCATCAGTGACCCTGACAGAAATAGCAATCAGCCCCAGCATTTT
TRBD2	TRBJ2-3	.	TRBV29-1	CSPLTVAGTQYF	TGCAGCCCCCTCACAGTAGCGGGAACGCAGTATTTT
TRBD2	TRBJ2-1	.	TRBV4-2	CASSQMGLAGEDNEQFF	TGTGCCAGCAGCCAAATGGGGCTAGCGGGAGAGGACAATGAGCAGTTCTTC
.	TRBJ2-5	.	TRBV20-1	CSTGSETQYF	TGCAGTACCGGGTCGGAGACCCAGTACTTC
.	TRBJ2-5	.	TRBV4-2	CASSQSGTDPPLGETQYF	TGTGCCAGCAGCCAATCGGGAACCGATCCCCCTTTGGGGGAGACCCAGTACTTC
.	TRBJ2-7	.	TRBV6-1	CASSEAFYGEVNEQYF	TGTGCCAGCAGTGAAGCGTTCTACGGGGAAGTTAACGAGCAGTACTTC
TRBD1	TRBJ1-6	.	TRBV11-2	CASSRDRDSPLHF	TGTGCCAGCAGCCGGGACAGGGATTCACCCCTCCACTTT
TRBD1	TRBJ1-6	.	TRBV4-3	CASSQGATGDNSPLHF	TGCGCCAGCAGCCAAGGAGCTACAGGGGATAATTCACCCCTCCACTTT
TRBD1	TRBJ1-4	.	TRBV5-5	CASSKTGGDEKLFF	TGTGCCAGCAGCAAGACAGGGGGGGATGAAAAACTGTTTTTT
TRBD1	TRBJ1-1	.	TRBV29-1	CSVAQGANTEAFF	TGCAGCGTCGCACAGGGGGCGAACACTGAAGCTTTCTTT
TRBD2	TRBJ2-2	few	TRBV9	CASSVGPSGRTTGELFF	TGTGCCAGCAGCGTAGGGCCTAGCGGGAGGACCACCGGGGAGCTGTTTTTT
.	TRBJ2-7	few	TRBV29-1	CSVGPNAGSYEQYF	TGCAGCGTTGGTCCTAATGCCGGGTCCTACGAGCAGTACTTC
TRBD1	TRBJ2-1	.	TRBV19	CASSTTGTGVNEQFF	TGTGCCAGTAGTACCACCGGGACAGGGGTCAATGAGCAGTTCTTC
TRBD1	TRBJ2-2	few	TRBV6-5	CASSPRTGETGELFF	TGTGCCAGCAGCCCCCGGACAGGGGAGACCGGGGAGCTGTTTTTT
.	TRBJ2-7	.	TRBV11-2	CASSLAQLPGGYEQYF	TGTGCCAGCAGCTTAGCCCAACTACCCGGGGGCTACGAGCAGTACTTC
.	TRBJ1-4	.	TRBV30	CALGPGGLREKLFF	TGTGCCCTGGGTCCGGGGGGACTTCGTGAAAAACTGTTTTTT
.	TRBJ2-5	.	TRBV6-5	CASSYSNRLTQYF	TGTGCCAGCAGTTACTCGAACAGGCTCACCCAGTACTTC
.	TRBJ1-1	few	TRBV15	CATSSIPGIMNTEAFF	TGTGCCACCAGCAGTATTCCGGGGATCATGAACACTGAAGCTTTCTTT
TRBD2	TRBJ2-1	.	TRBV13	CASSSLGLAGGNVQFF	TGTGCCAGCAGCTCCTTGGGGCTAGCGGGGGGAAATGTGCAGTTCTTC
.	TRBJ2-6	.	TRBV4-3	CASSQEIPWAGQSSGANVLTF	TGCGCCAGCAGCCAAGAGATCCCATGGGCCGGCCAAAGCTCTGGGGCCAACGTCCTGACTTTC
TRBD2	TRBJ2-3	.	TRBV5-4	CASSTSGHTDTQYF	TGTGCCAGCAGCACTAGCGGGCACACAGATACGCAGTATTTT
TRBD1	TRBJ1-3	.	TRBV10-3	CAISGGPGTGNSGNTIYF	TGTGCCATCAGTGGGGGTCCCGGGACAGGGAACTCTGGAAACACCATATATTTT
TRBD1	TRBJ2-4	.	TRBV6-6	CASSYLGQGAKNIQYF	TGTGCCAGCAGTTATCTAGGACAGGGAGCCAAAAACATTCAGTACTTC
TRBD2	TRBJ2-2	.	TRBV12-5	CASGLVLAYTGELFF	TGTGCTAGTGGTTTGGTACTAGCGTACACCGGGGAGCTGTTTTTT
.	TRBJ2-2	once	TRBV30	CAWRLATGELFF	TGTGCCTGGAGGCTAGCGACCGGGGAGCTGTTTTTT
.	TRBJ2-7	few	TRBV18	CASSPWTGRAYEQYF	TGTGCCAGCTCACCCTGGACAGGGAGGGCCTACGAGCAGTACTTC
.	TRBJ2-1	few	TRBV30	CAWSLSRTEGGQFF	TGTGCCTGGAGTCTTAGCCGGACTGAGGGAGGGCAGTTCTTC
TRBD1	TRBJ1-5	.	TRBV28	CASSHQTGGTQPQHF	TGTGCCAGCAGCCATCAAACAGGGGGCACTCAGCCCCAGCATTTT
TRBD2	TRBJ2-7	.	TRBV27	CASSSAGGPGYEQYF	TGTGCCAGCAGTTCGGCGGGAGGGCCGGGCTACGAGCAGTACTTC
TRBD1	TRBJ1-1	.	TRBV6-1	CASSPGQGYEAFF	TGTGCCAGCAGTCCGGGACAGGGCTATGAAGCTTTCTTT
TRBD2	TRBJ2-1	.	TRBV5-1	CASSTGGSSSYNEQFF	TGCGCCAGCAGCACCGGGGGGTCCAGCTCCTACAATGAGCAGTTCTTC
.	TRBJ1-1	.	TRBV5-1	CASRQGGTEAFF	TGCGCCAGCAGACAGGGTGGTACTGAAGCTTTCTTT
.	TRBJ2-7	.	TRBV7-9	CASSLASGTQPYEQYF	TGTGCCAGCAGCTTAGCGTCGGGGACACAACCCTACGAGCAGTACTTC
.	TRBJ2-1	.	TRBV9	CASSGGWSRVDNEQFF	TGTGCCAGCAGCGGAGGGTGGTCTAGAGTCGACAATGAGCAGTTCTTC
TRBD1	TRBJ2-5	.	TRBV9	CASSPETGFKTQYF	TGTGCCAGCAGCCCGGAGACAGGGTTTAAGACCCAGTACTTC
TRBD2	TRBJ2-7	.	TRBV6-1	CASSESRLAGVVYEQYF	TGTGCCAGCAGTGAAAGCCGACTAGCGGGAGTGGTCTACGAGCAGTACTTC
.	TRBJ2-4	.	TRBV15	CATSLDRAKNIQYF	TGTGCCACCAGCCTTGACAGGGCCAAAAACATTCAGTACTTC
.	TRBJ2-2	.	TRBV7-6	CAGSLRANTGELFF	TGTGCCGGCAGCCTGCGGGCAAACACCGGGGAGCTGTTTTTT
.	TRBJ1-1	once	TRBV9	CASSVAGVGTEAFF	TGTGCCAGCAGCGTAGCGGGGGTCGGGACTGAAGCTTTCTTT
TRBD1	TRBJ2-3	.	TRBV7-6	CASSKRLRGSSTDTQYF	TGTGCCAGCAGCAAACGCCTCAGGGGGTCTAGCACAGATACGCAGTATTTT
.	TRBJ1-1	.	TRBV9	CASSAGTGVGAFF	TGTGCCAGCAGCGCGGGGACGGGGGTTGGAGCTTTCTTT
TRBD2	TRBJ2-1	.	TRBV9	CASSAIGTSGTVF	TGTGCCAGCAGCGCTATCGGGACTAGCGGGACAGTCTTC
TRBD1	TRBJ2-5	.	TRBV13	CASSRSTGLETQYF	TGTGCCAGCAGCCGATCGACAGGGTTGGAGACCCAGTACTTC
.	TRBJ2-2	.	TRBV7-2	CASSGRTVTGELFF	TGTGCCAGCAGCGGACGGACAGTCACCGGGGAGCTGTTTTTT
.	TRBJ1-3	.	TRBV2	CASSEGRGISGNTIYF	TGTGCCAGCAGTGAAGGGAGAGGGATCTCTGGAAACACCATATATTTT
.	TRBJ1-4	.	TRBV7-9	CASSRSTVSLREGNEKLFF	TGTGCCAGCAGCCGCAGTACAGTATCCCTCAGGGAGGGAAATGAAAAACTGTTTTTT
.	TRBJ1-1	once	TRBV5-4	CASSFSGRGTEAFF	TGTGCCAGCAGCTTCTCCGGGAGAGGCACTGAAGCTTTCTTT
TRBD2	TRBJ2-3	.	TRBV30	CAWSRGASGRWDTQYF	TGTGCCTGGAGTCGAGGGGCTAGCGGGAGATGGGATACGCAGTATTTT
TRBD2	TRBJ2-1	.	TRBV9	CASSVRSTSGPDNEQFF	TGTGCCAGCAGCGTCCGATCAACTAGCGGACCAGACAATGAGCAGTTCTTC
.	TRBJ1-3	.	TRBV1	CTSSQPGLNSGNTIYF	TGCACCAGCAGCCAACCCGGACTGAACTCTGGAAACACCATATATTTT
.	TRBJ1-6	.	TRBV9	CGTNGTKDNSPLHF	TGCGGAACCAACGGGACAAAAGATAATTCACCCCTCCACTTT
TRBD1	TRBJ1-2	.	TRBV6-6	CASITGTGSYYGYTF	TGTGCCAGCATCACCGGGACAGGGTCTTACTATGGCTACACCTTC
.	TRBJ2-3	.	TRBV6-5	CASSYLSTDTQYF	TGTGCCAGCAGTTACCTAAGCACAGATACGCAGTATTTT